A single sample gave rise to the 32 T cell receptor beta chains below, sequenced in a study of cytomegalovirus exposure and HLA in healthy donors. Primers included in the PCR were 60 Vbeta and 13 Jbeta primers. Sequencing used immunoSEQ multiplex PCR; TCRdb keeps in-frame clones, though not all of them. The table records 85,000 to 100,000 clones, 80% of them present only once. Specimen: PBMCs. The source is a man aged 25 to 40 in good health and CMV-seronegative.

This clone was detected a few times. V is TRBV28 and J is TRBJ2-2, with TRBD2 identical over 8 bases. Trimming removed 8 bases from V and 0 bases from J; junction bases left unmatched: 5. Germline lookup yields CDR1 MDHEN and CDR2 SYDVKM. CDR3 length equals 15 residues. CDR3 sequence (DNA): TGTGCCAGCCAGCGGGGGTCCTCGAACACCGGGGAGCTGTTTTTT. It yields the protein CASQRGSSNTGELFF.

The chain is built from TRBV28 and TRBJ1-3; 10 positions agree with TRBD1. CDR1 is MDHEN, CDR2 SYDVKM, per germline. The junction had 3 bases not matched to a gene; V was cut back by 4 bases and J by 3 bases. CDR3 length equals 15 residues. Here the CDR3 DNA reads TGTGCCAGCAGTTGGGACAGGGGATATGGAAACACCATATATTTT. Amino acids: CASSWDRGYGNTIYF. Full variable domain (rest looked up from reference TRBV28 and TRBJ1-3): DVKVTQSSRYLVKRTGEKVFLECVQDMDHENMFWYRQDPGLGLRLIYFSYDVKMKEKGDIPEGYSVSREKKERFSLILESASTNQTSMYLCASSWDRGYGNTIYFGEGSWLTVV.

This chain uses TRBV7-2 with TRBJ2-5; the match to TRBD2 covers 8 bases. CDR3 length: 14 amino acids. Germline values: CDR1 SGHTA, CDR2 FQGNSA. V trimming: 0 bases; J trimming: 5 bases; junction bases outside the gene matches: 2. CDR3 region: CASSLAGGGETQYF. CDR3 bases: TGTGCCAGCAGCTTAGCCGGCGGGGGGGAGACCCAGTACTTC.

The V and J genes are TRBV5-4 and TRBJ2-1, with 11 positions matching TRBD2. Per germline, CDR1 SGHNT and CDR2 YYREEE (reference sequence). Trimming cost V 4 bases and J 3 bases; bases outside gene matches: 3. This CDR3 is built from 15 residues. CDR3 protein: CASSVAGGIYNEQFF. CDR3 in DNA: TGTGCCAGCAGCGTAGCGGGAGGGATCTACAATGAGCAGTTCTTC.

In its sample, this clone was seen a few times. This chain uses TRBV6-1 with TRBJ1-1; D call uncertain. This CDR3 region has 14 residues. Germline CDR1 is MNHNS and CDR2 is SASEGT. V was clipped by 3 bases and J by 1 base, with 9 bases between them. The CDR3 DNA follows: TGTGCCAGCAGTGAGCCAGTCGAGAACACTGAAGCTTTCTTT. Its protein is CASSEPVENTEAFF.

This rearrangement joins TRBV29-1 to TRBJ2-2; weak D call: TRBD1 (5 bases). The CDR3 is 15 amino acids. V was clipped by 3 bases and J by 1 base, with 12 bases between them. Per germline, CDR1 SQVTM and CDR2 ANQGSEA. CDR3 amino acids: CSVDGRGENTGELFF. CDR3 nucleotides: TGCAGCGTTGATGGTAGGGGCGAGAACACCGGGGAGCTGTTTTTT.

A few counts support this clone. The chain joins TRBV6-1 to TRBJ2-3; D is ambiguous. Germline lookup yields CDR1 MNHNS and CDR2 SASEGT. V lost 2 bases, J lost 10 bases, and 10 bases lay in between. The CDR3 runs 12 residues. The chain's CDR3 is CASSELGSAQYF. The CDR3 bases are TGTGCCAGCAGTGAATTGGGCAGTGCGCAGTATTTT.

This chain links TRBV27 with TRBJ1-5, with D perhaps TRBD1 (5 bases). V was trimmed by 6 bases and J by 7 bases, leaving 16 bases between them. The length of the CDR3 is 14 residues. CDR1 and CDR2 from the germline V gene are MNHEY and SMNVEV (reference sequence). CDR3 protein: CASSLSGGRQPQHF. CDR3 in DNA: TGTGCCAGCAGCCTTTCGGGGGGTAGGCAGCCCCAGCATTTT.

As DNA, the CDR3 is TGTGCCAGCGGGATAACCGGGACAGGGGGCACAAATGAGCAGTTCTTC. Translated, it gives CASGITGTGGTNEQFF. The chain links TRBV5-6 to TRBJ2-1, with TRBD1 matching 12 bases. The CDR3 length is 16 residues. Germline trimming cut 7 bases from V and 7 bases from J; bases unmatched to any gene: 12. The germline gives CDR1 SGHDT, CDR2 YYEEEE.

The chain recombines TRBV30 with TRBJ2-7, with 7 bases lining up with TRBD2. The ends lost 0 bases at V and 3 bases at J; junction bases unmatched: 2. The CDR3 extends over 13 amino acids. Germline assignment: CDR1 GTSNPN and CDR2 SVGIG (reference sequence). CDR3 nucleotide sequence: TGTGCCTGGAGTGTAGGCGGGAGCTACGAGCAGTACTTC. Protein sequence: CAWSVGGSYEQYF. Based on the CDR3 plus reference TRBV30 and TRBJ2-7, the full variable domain is SQTIHQWPATLVQPVGSPLSLECTVEGTSNPNLYWYRQAAGRGLQLLFYSVGIGQISSEVPQNLSASRPQDRQFILSSKKLLLSDSGFYLCAWSVGGSYEQYFGPGTRLTVT.

The sample holds one count of this clone. As DNA, the CDR3 is TGCGCCAGCAGCCAAGACAGGGGGGTGAACACTGAAGCTTTCTTT. Translating gives CASSQDRGVNTEAFF. The V and J genes are TRBV4-1 and TRBJ1-1; 7 bases fit TRBD1. The CDR3 extends over 15 amino acids. V dropped 0 bases and J dropped 0; count of bases not matched to a gene: 1. CDR1 and CDR2 (germline): MGHRA, YSYEKL.

The rearrangement uses TRBV30 and TRBJ2-3; a possible D gene is TRBD1 (5 bases). CDR3 length equals 15 residues. Looked up from germline, CDR1 is GTSNPN and CDR2 is SVGIG (reference sequence). Trimming pared 1 base from V and 4 bases from J, leaving 15 bases between. The CDR3: CAWSAGLGLSDTQYF. Written as DNA, the CDR3 is TGTGCCTGGAGTGCCGGGTTGGGGCTTTCAGATACGCAGTATTTT.

The chain carries TRBV7-9 and TRBJ1-5, with D unresolved. Germline assignment: CDR1 SEHNR and CDR2 FQNEAQ (reference sequence). This CDR3 has 13 amino acids. V was pared by 3 bases and J by 5 bases, with 8 bases between. CDR3: CASSFFADQPQHF. CDR3 in DNA: TGTGCCAGCAGCTTCTTTGCGGATCAGCCCCAGCATTTT.

Only a few counts were recorded for this clone. This chain links TRBV28 with TRBJ2-2, with TRBD2 as a possible D gene (6 bases). Germline V gives CDR1 MDHEN, CDR2 SYDVKM. V was pared by 6 bases and J by 8 bases, with 16 bases between. CDR3 length: 14 residues. The CDR3 reads CASSELAEAGELFF. The CDR3 DNA reads as TGTGCCAGCAGCGAACTAGCTGAGGCTGGGGAGCTGTTTTTT.

This chain links TRBV30 with TRBJ2-2; 7 bases fit TRBD2. CDR1 is GTSNPN and CDR2 is SVGIG in the germline V gene (reference sequence). This CDR3 has 13 amino acids. V was clipped by 2 bases and J by 6 bases; unmatched bases: 3. The DNA of the CDR3 is TGTGCCTGGAGTTTAAGCGGGGCCGGGGAGCTGTTTTTT. Translated: CAWSLSGAGELFF. The complete variable domain, with remaining parts taken from reference TRBV30 and TRBJ2-2, reads SQTIHQWPATLVQPVGSPLSLECTVEGTSNPNLYWYRQAAGRGLQLLFYSVGIGQISSEVPQNLSASRPQDRQFILSSKKLLLSDSGFYLCAWSLSGAGELFFGEGSRLTVL.

The chain is built from TRBV5-4 and TRBJ2-4; no clear D gene. The germline CDR1 and CDR2 sequences are SGHNT and YYREEE (reference sequence). The CDR3 has 13 amino acids. V lost 3 bases and J 7 bases, leaving 11 bases between the germline ends. The CDR3: CASSWVSDNIQYF. CDR3 DNA: TGTGCCAGCAGCTGGGTAAGCGACAACATTCAGTACTTC.

The chain carries TRBV7-3 and TRBJ2-2, with D maybe TRBD1 (5 bases). CDR3 size: 14 residues. CDR1 and CDR2 from the germline V gene are SGHTA and FQGTGA. The V gene lost 5 bases and the J gene lost 6 bases, with 13 bases spanning the gap. The CDR3 region is CASSVDSAAGELFF. The CDR3, as DNA: TGTGCCAGCAGCGTTGACAGCGCGGCCGGGGAGCTGTTTTTT.

The V call is TRBV5-6, the J call TRBJ1-1; no definite D call. Deletions cut 9 bases from V and 1 base from J, with 16 bases between. The length of the CDR3 is 14 residues. The germline V gene encodes CDR1 SGHDT and CDR2 YYEEEE. The DNA for the CDR3 is TGTGCCACCCAGAGGAAAGCGGAGAACACTGAAGCTTTCTTT. Protein: CATQRKAENTEAFF.

The chain links TRBV4-2 to TRBJ1-2; D gene ambiguous. CDR3 length equals 14 residues. Germline assignment: CDR1 LGHNA and CDR2 YNFKEQ. Trimming took 0 bases from V and 6 from J, leaving 11 bases between them. CDR3 loop: CASSQETRSNGYTF. The CDR3 bases are TGTGCCAGCAGCCAAGAAACGAGGAGCAATGGCTACACCTTC.

Comments on this clone: The sample contains more than one DNA sequence encoding this CDR3. Here the CDR3 reads CASSLGLAGHEQYF. CDR3 DNA sequence: TGTGCCAGCAGCCTGGGACTAGCCGGCCACGAGCAGTACTTC. This rearrangement joins TRBV6-5 to TRBJ2-7; 9 bases align to TRBD2. This CDR3 has 14 residues. CDR1 and CDR2 from the germline V gene are MNHEY and SVGAGI. J gave up 5 bases and V 6 bases, and 8 bases lay outside the gene matches.

There are a few counts of this clone. J is TRBJ2-1 and V is TRBV6-1; 7 bases match TRBD2. The CDR3 has 15 residues. The V gene's germline CDR1 is MNHNS and CDR2 SASEGT. V shed 1 base, J shed 2 bases, and the junction held 2 bases outside the gene matches. The CDR3 coding sequence is TGTGCCAGCAGTGAAGTGGCGGGAGCCTACAATGAGCAGTTCTTC. As protein: CASSEVAGAYNEQFF.

The genes are TRBV5-6 and TRBJ2-1; 9 nucleotides agree with TRBD1. With 4 bases clipped from V and 4 bases from J, the junction kept 6 bases outside the gene matches. Per the germline V gene, CDR1 is SGHDT and CDR2 is YYEEEE. CDR3 size: 15 residues. The DNA of the CDR3 is TGTGCCAGCAGCGTGGCCGGGACAGGGTACAATGAGCAGTTCTTC. This codes for CASSVAGTGYNEQFF.

This clone was observed a few times. The rearrangement uses TRBV19 and TRBJ1-1; the D is unclear. There are 15 residues in the CDR3. V was cut by 6 bases and J by 8 bases, with 22 bases left in between. Germline V lookup: CDR1 LNHDA, CDR2 SQIVND (reference sequence). The CDR3 region is CASRSFAIWMGEAFF. In DNA, the CDR3 is TGTGCCAGTAGGAGTTTCGCAATCTGGATGGGCGAAGCTTTCTTT. Complete variable domain (other parts from reference TRBV19 and TRBJ1-1): DGGITQSPKYLFRKEGQNVTLSCEQNLNHDAMYWYRQDPGQGLRLIYYSQIVNDFQKGDIAEGYSVSREKKESFPLTVTSAQKNPTAFYLCASRSFAIWMGEAFFGQGTRLTVV.

The genes are TRBV6-5 and TRBJ2-2; D perhaps matches TRBD2 (6 bases). The CDR3 extends over 14 amino acids. V shed 6 bases and J shed 3 bases, with 11 bases lying between them. CDR1 is MNHEY and CDR2 is SVGAGI in the germline V gene. DNA for the CDR3: TGTGCCAGCAGACGGAGGGGCTACACCGGGGAGCTGTTTTTT. It specifies CASRRRGYTGELFF.

The gene calls are TRBV5-1 and TRBJ1-4; the match to TRBD1 covers 9 bases. After removal of 0 bases from V and 8 bases from J, the junction contained 5 bases not matched to a gene. Germline V gene data show CDR1 as SGHRS and CDR2 as YFSETQ. This CDR3 has 15 residues. CDR3 protein: CASSLEDRGNEKLFF. The CDR3 region has the DNA TGCGCCAGCAGCTTGGAGGACAGGGGTAACGAAAAACTGTTTTTT.

This clone has a single count. V is TRBV7-8 and J is TRBJ1-5; D gene uncertain. Germline V gene data show CDR1 as SGHVS and CDR2 as FQNEAQ. With 5 bases removed from V and 5 bases from J, the gap between germline ends came to 16 bases. CDR3 length: 15 amino acids. CDR3 nucleotide sequence: TGTGCCAGCAGCCCGATGAGGGTGCCGGATCAGCCCCAGCATTTT. Translated: CASSPMRVPDQPQHF.

V usage is TRBV5-6 and J usage is TRBJ1-3, with a tentative D call TRBD1 (5 bases). CDR1 SGHDT and CDR2 YYEEEE come from the germline V gene. Deletions cut 0 bases from V and 1 base from J, with 11 bases between. The CDR3 spans 16 residues. CDR3 in amino acids: CASSLDRHHSGNTIYF. CDR3 bases: TGTGCCAGCAGCTTGGACAGGCATCATTCTGGAAACACCATATATTTT.

The chain joins TRBV19 to TRBJ2-5; the D gene is possibly TRBD2 (7 bases). Germline values: CDR1 LNHDA, CDR2 SQIVND (reference sequence). V was shortened by 3 bases and J by 0 bases, with 17 bases between the two germline ends. The CDR3 totals 17 residues. In DNA, the CDR3 is TGTGCCAGTAGTATGCTGGGGGGGCGCGGGAACCAAGAGACCCAGTACTTC. Amino acid sequence: CASSMLGGRGNQETQYF.

The V gene is TRBV30, the J gene TRBJ2-5, with D perhaps matching TRBD2 (6 bases). V was cut by 0 bases and J by 5 bases, with 13 bases left in between. This CDR3 spans 14 amino acids. CDR1 and CDR2 (germline): GTSNPN, SVGIG (reference sequence). The CDR3 nucleotides are TGTGCCTGGAGTGTAGGAGGGGCCGCCGAGACCCAGTACTTC. This encodes CAWSVGGAAETQYF. Based on the CDR3 plus reference TRBV30 and TRBJ2-5, the full variable domain is SQTIHQWPATLVQPVGSPLSLECTVEGTSNPNLYWYRQAAGRGLQLLFYSVGIGQISSEVPQNLSASRPQDRQFILSSKKLLLSDSGFYLCAWSVGGAAETQYFGPGTRLLVL.

This clone has just a few counts. The chain couples TRBV27 to TRBJ1-2; possible D gene TRBD1, 6 bases. This CDR3 contains 14 residues. Between the trimmed V and J ends, which lost 5 bases and 4 bases, there was a span of 14 bases. Germline loops: CDR1 MNHEY, CDR2 SMNVEV (reference sequence). CDR3 in DNA: TGTGCCAGCAGTGCCACAGGGTCCCGCTATGGCTACACCTTC. Its translation: CASSATGSRYGYTF.

The CDR3 reads CASSLGRNTEAFF. The CDR3 DNA sequence: TGCGCCAGCAGCTTGGGTAGGAACACTGAAGCTTTCTTT. The genes are TRBV5-1 and TRBJ1-1; D is undetermined. Trimming cost V 0 bases and J 1 base, with 4 bases left between them. The CDR3 spans 13 residues. Germline assignment: CDR1 SGHRS and CDR2 YFSETQ.

The chain recombines TRBV18 with TRBJ1-1; D unresolved. Germline CDR1 KGHSH, CDR2 LQKENI. There are 13 residues in the CDR3. V lost 6 bases and J 6 bases, leaving 14 bases between the germline ends. The CDR3 is CASSRRVEAEAFF. The CDR3 bases are TGTGCCAGCTCCCGGCGTGTCGAGGCTGAAGCTTTCTTT. Full variable domain (missing parts from reference TRBV18 and TRBJ1-1): NAGVMQNPRHLVRRRGQEARLRCSPMKGHSHVYWYRQLPEEGLKFMVYLQKENIIDESGMPKERFSAEFPKEGPSILRIQQVVRGDSAAYFCASSRRVEAEAFFGQGTRLTVV.